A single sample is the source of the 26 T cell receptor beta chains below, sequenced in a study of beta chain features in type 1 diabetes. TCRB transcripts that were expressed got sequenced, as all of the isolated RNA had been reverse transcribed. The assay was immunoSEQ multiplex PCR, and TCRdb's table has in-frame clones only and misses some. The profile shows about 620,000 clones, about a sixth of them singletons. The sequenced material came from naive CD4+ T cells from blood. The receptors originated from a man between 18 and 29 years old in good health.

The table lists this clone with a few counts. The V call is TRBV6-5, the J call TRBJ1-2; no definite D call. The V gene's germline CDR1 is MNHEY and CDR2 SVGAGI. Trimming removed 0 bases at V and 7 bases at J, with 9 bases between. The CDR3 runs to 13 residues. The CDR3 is CASSYSEEGGYTF. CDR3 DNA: TGTGCCAGCAGTTACTCGGAGGAAGGTGGCTACACCTTC.

The CDR3 here is CASRTPTGALNTEAFF. The CDR3 DNA reads TGTGCCAGCAGGACCCCAACGGGGGCCCTAAACACTGAAGCTTTCTTT. The rearrangement links TRBV28 to TRBJ1-1; a possible D gene is TRBD1 (6 bases). This CDR3 has 16 residues. Trimming pared 6 bases from V and 2 bases from J, leaving 19 bases between. Germline V CDR1 and CDR2: MDHEN, SYDVKM.

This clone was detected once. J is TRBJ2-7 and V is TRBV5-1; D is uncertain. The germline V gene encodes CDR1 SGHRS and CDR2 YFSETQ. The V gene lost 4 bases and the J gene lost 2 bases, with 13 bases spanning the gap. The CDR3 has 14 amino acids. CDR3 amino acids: CASSHSDLTYEQYF. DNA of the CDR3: TGCGCCAGCAGCCATTCGGACCTCACCTACGAGCAGTACTTC.

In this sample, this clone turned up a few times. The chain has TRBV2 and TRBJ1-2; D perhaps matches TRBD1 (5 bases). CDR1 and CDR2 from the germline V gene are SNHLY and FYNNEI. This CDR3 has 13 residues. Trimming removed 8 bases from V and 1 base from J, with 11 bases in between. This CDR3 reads CASQGRVNYGYTF. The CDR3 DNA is TGTGCCAGCCAGGGACGGGTTAACTATGGCTACACCTTC.

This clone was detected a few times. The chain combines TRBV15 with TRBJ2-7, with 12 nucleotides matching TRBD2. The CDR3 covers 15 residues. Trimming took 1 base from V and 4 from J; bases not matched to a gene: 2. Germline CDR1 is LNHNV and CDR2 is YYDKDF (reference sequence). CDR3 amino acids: CATSRGTSGVYEQYF. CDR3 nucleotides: TGTGCCACCAGCAGAGGGACTAGCGGGGTTTACGAGCAGTACTTC.

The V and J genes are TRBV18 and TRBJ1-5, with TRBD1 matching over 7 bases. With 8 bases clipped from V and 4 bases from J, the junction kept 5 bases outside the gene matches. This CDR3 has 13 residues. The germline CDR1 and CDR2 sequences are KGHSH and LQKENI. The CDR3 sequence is CASQGQVNQPQHF. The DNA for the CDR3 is TGTGCCAGCCAAGGACAGGTTAATCAGCCCCAGCATTTT.

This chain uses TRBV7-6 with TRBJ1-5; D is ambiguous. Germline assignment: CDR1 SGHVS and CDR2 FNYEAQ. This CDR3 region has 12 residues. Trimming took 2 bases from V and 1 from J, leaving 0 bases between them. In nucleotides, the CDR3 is TGTGCCAGCAGCTTAAGCAATCAGCCCCAGCATTTT. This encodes CASSLSNQPQHF.

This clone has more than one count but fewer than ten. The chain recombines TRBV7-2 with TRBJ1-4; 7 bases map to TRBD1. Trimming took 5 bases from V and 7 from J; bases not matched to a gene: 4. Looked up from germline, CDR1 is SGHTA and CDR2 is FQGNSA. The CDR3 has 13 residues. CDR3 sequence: CASSRDSFEKLFF. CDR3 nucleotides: TGTGCCAGCAGCCGGGACAGCTTTGAAAAACTGTTTTTT.

In DNA form, the CDR3 reads TGTGCCAGCAGCTTATTCAGGCAGCCCCAGCATTTT. Translation gives CASSLFRQPQHF. The rearrangement links TRBV7-8 to TRBJ1-5, with D uncertain. V was pared by 2 bases and J by 7 bases, with 6 bases between. This CDR3 region has 12 residues. Germline V CDR1 and CDR2: SGHVS, FQNEAQ.

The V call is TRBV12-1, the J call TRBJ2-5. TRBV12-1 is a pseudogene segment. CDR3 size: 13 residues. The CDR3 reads CASRTGARETQYF. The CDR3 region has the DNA TGTGCCAGCAGAACGGGGGCGCGGGAGACCCAGTACTTC.

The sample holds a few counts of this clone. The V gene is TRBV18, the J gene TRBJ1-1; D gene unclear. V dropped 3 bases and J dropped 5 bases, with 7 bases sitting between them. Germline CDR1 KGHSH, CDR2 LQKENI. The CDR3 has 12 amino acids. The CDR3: CASSPAGTEAFF. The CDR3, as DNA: TGTGCCAGCTCACCGGCGGGGACTGAAGCTTTCTTT.

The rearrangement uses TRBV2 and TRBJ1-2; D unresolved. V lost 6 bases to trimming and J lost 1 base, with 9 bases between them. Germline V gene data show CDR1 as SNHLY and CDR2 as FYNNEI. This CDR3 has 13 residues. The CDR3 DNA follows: TGTGCCAGCAGGGTACAGATTAACTATGGCTACACCTTC. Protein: CASRVQINYGYTF. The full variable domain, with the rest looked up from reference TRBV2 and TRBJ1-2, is EPEVTQTPSHQVTQMGQEVILRCVPISNHLYFYWYRQILGQKVEFLVSFYNNEISEKSEIFDDQFSVERPDGSNFTLKIRSTKLEDSAMYFCASRVQINYGYTFGSGTRLTVV.

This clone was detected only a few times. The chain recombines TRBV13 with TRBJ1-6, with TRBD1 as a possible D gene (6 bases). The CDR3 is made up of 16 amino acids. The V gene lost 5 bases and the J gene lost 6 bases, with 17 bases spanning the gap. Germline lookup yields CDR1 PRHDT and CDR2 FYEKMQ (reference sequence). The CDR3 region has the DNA TGTGCCAGCAGCCGGATCGGGACAAGTTCTAATTCACCCCTCCACTTT. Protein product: CASSRIGTSSNSPLHF.

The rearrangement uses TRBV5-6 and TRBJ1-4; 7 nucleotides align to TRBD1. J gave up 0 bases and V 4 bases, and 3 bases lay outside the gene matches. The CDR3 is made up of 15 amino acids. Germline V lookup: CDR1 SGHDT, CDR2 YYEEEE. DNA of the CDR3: TGTGCCAGCAGCGGGACAGATGCAACTAATGAAAAACTGTTTTTT. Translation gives CASSGTDATNEKLFF.

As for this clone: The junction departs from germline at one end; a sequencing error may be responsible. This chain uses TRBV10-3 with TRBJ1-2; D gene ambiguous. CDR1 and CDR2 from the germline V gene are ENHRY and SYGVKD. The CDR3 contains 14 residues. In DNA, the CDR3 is TGTGCCAGCAGTTACACCACAGTTGGCTATGGCTACACCTTC. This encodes CASSYTTVGYGYTF.

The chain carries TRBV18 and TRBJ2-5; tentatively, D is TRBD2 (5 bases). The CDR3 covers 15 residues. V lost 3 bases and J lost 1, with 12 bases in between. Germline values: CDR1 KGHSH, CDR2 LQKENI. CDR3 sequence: CASSPSDGGQETQYF. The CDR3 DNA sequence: TGTGCCAGCTCACCCTCAGACGGAGGCCAAGAGACCCAGTACTTC.

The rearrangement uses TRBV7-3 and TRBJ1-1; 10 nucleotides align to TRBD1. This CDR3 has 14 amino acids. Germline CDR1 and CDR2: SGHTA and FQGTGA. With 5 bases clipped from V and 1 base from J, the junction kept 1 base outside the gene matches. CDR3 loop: CASSRQGANTEAFF. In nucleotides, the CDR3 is TGTGCCAGCAGCCGACAGGGGGCGAACACTGAAGCTTTCTTT.

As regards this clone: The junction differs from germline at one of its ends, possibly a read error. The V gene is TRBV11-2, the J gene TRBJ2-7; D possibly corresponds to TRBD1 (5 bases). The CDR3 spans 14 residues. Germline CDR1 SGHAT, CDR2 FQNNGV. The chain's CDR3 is CASSIDWTYYEQYF. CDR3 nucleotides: TGTGCCAGCAGCATAGACTGGACATACTACGAGCAGTACTTC.

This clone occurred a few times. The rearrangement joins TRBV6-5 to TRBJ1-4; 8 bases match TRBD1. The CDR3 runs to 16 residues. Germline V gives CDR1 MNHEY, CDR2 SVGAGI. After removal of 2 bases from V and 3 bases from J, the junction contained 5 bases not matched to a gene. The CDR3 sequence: CASSYGQGMSNEKLFF. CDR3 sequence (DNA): TGTGCCAGCAGTTACGGACAGGGAATGTCTAATGAAAAACTGTTTTTT.

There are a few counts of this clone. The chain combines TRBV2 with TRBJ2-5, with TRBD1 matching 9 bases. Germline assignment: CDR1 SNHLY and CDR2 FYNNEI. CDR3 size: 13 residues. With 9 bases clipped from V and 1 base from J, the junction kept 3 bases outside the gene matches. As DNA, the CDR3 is TGTGCCAGACAGGGGGCGATCCAAGAGACCCAGTACTTC. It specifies CARQGAIQETQYF.

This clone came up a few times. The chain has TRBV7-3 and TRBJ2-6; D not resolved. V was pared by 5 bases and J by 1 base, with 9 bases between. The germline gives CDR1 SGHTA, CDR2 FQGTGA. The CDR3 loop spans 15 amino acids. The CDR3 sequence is CASSAPGSGANVLTF. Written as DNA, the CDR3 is TGTGCCAGCAGCGCCCCAGGTTCTGGGGCCAACGTCCTGACTTTC.

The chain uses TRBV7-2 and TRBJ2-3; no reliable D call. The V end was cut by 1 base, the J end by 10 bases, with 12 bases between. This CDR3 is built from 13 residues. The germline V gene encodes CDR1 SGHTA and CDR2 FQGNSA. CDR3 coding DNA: TGTGCCAGCAGCTTAGGGTTTCCGGGTCCGCAGTATTTT. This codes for CASSLGFPGPQYF. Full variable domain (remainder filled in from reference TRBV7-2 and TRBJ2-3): GAGVSQSPSNKVTEKGKDVELRCDPISGHTALYWYRQSLGQGLEFLIYFQGNSAPDKSGLPSDRFSAERTGGSVSTLTIQRTQQEDSAVYLCASSLGFPGPQYFGPGTRLTVL.

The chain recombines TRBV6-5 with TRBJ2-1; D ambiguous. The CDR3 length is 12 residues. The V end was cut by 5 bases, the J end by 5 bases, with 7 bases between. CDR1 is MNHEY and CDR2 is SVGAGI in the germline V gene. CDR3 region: CASSPDHNEQFF. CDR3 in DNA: TGTGCCAGCAGTCCTGACCACAATGAGCAGTTCTTC.

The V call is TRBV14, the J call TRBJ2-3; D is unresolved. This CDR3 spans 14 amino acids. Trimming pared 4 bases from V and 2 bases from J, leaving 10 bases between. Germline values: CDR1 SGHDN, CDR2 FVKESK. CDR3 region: CASSLGMVTDTQYF. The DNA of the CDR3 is TGTGCCAGCAGCCTAGGGATGGTCACAGATACGCAGTATTTT.

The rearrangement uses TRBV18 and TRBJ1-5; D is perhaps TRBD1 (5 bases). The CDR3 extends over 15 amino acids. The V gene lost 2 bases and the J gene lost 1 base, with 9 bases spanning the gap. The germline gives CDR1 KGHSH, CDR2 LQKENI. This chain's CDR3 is CASSPFRDSNQPQHF. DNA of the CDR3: TGTGCCAGCTCACCATTTAGGGACAGCAATCAGCCCCAGCATTTT. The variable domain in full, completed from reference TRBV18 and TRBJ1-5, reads NAGVMQNPRHLVRRRGQEARLRCSPMKGHSHVYWYRQLPEEGLKFMVYLQKENIIDESGMPKERFSAEFPKEGPSILRIQQVVRGDSAAYFCASSPFRDSNQPQHFGDGTRLSIL.

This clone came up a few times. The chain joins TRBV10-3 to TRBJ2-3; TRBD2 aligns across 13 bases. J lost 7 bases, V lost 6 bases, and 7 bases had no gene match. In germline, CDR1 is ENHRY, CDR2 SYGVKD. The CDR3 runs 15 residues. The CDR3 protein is CAISPLAGGENTQYF. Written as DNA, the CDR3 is TGTGCCATCAGCCCACTAGCGGGGGGGGAGAATACGCAGTATTTT.